This TCR beta chain was sequenced during a study of kidney transplant recipient with SARS-CoV-2 infection. TCRdb re-analysed the reads in MiXCR, keeping a single row per CDR3 protein. The sample consists of some 220,000 distinct CDR3 sequences, under 35% of them appearing once. This clonotype has just a few counts. This receptor was taken from a male patient aged 30 to 40 who had COVID-19 and was a kidney transplant recipient. Some of the T cells might come from the graft donor. The sample in question was a blood sample, obtained at baseline and around day 120 from a kidney transplant recipient.

CDR3 DNA: TGCAGTGCTCTTGGGCGGGGACAGGACACAGATACGCAGTATTTT. Its protein product is CSALGRGQDTDTQYF. The gene calls are TRBV20-1 and TRBJ2-3; 8 bases align to TRBD1. CDR3 length equals 15 residues. J was trimmed by 2 bases and V by 5 bases; bases with no gene match: 9. CDR1 is DFQATT, CDR2 SNEGSKA, per germline (reference sequence).